These 27 T cell receptor beta chains share one sample of origin, sequenced in a study of T cells in Graves' hyperthyroidism and ophthalmopathy. Amplification of TCR beta CDR3 regions used RNA as the template. First-round RT-PCR of the TCR CDR3 relied on the HTBI primer set. Each CDR3 protein is one row after TCRdb ran MiXCR on the multiplex PCR reads. The sample consists of about 420,000 distinct CDR3 sequences, approximately 14% of them appearing once. Sequenced: blood. The receptors stem from a woman between 18 and 30 years old with Graves' hyperthyroidism.

This clonotype showed up many times. The chain links TRBV29-1 to TRBJ2-5; the D is unclear. Germline loops: CDR1 SQVTM, CDR2 ANQGSEA. V was pared by 4 bases and J by 4 bases, with 10 bases between. The CDR3 runs 12 residues. CDR3 amino acids: CSVVWVGETQYF. The CDR3 DNA reads TGCAGCGTTGTTTGGGTAGGAGAGACCCAGTACTTC.

This clonotype was seen repeatedly, ten times or more. V is TRBV12-3 or TRBV12-4 and J is TRBJ2-3, with TRBD2 identical over 10 bases. With V trimmed by 5 bases and J by 2 bases, 4 bases remained unmatched. This CDR3 spans 15 amino acids. The CDR3 DNA is TGTGCCAGCAGTAAACTAGCGGGAATCACAGATACGCAGTATTTT. Protein sequence: CASSKLAGITDTQYF.

This clonotype was counted many times. V and J are TRBV28 and TRBJ1-1; a weak D match, TRBD1 (6 bases). Germline V gene sequence: CDR1 MDHEN, CDR2 SYDVKM. The CDR3 is made up of 17 amino acids. V was shortened by 5 bases and J by 9 bases, with 28 bases between the two germline ends. CDR3 DNA: TGTGCCAGCAGTACAGGAGGGGGTGCCGCCTCCGGTGGGAAAGCTTTCTTT. It yields the protein CASSTGGGAASGGKAFF. Variable domain in full (rest from reference TRBV28 and TRBJ1-1): DVKVTQSSRYLVKRTGEKVFLECVQDMDHENMFWYRQDPGLGLRLIYFSYDVKMKEKGDIPEGYSVSREKKERFSLILESASTNQTSMYLCASSTGGGAASGGKAFFGQGTRLTVV.

This clonotype has ten or more counts. This chain joins TRBV20-1 and TRBJ1-2, with D possibly TRBD1 on 5 matching bases. The CDR3 has 14 residues. Trimming cost V 6 bases and J 1 base, with 15 bases left between them. The germline V gene encodes CDR1 DFQATT and CDR2 SNEGSKA (reference sequence). The CDR3 here is CSASGLTNNYGYTF. The CDR3, as DNA: TGCAGTGCATCGGGACTGACGAATAACTATGGCTACACCTTC.

The CDR3 DNA follows: TGTGCCACCAGTGACCCTAGCGGGGCGAGGCAAAACATTCAGTACTTC. The encoded protein is CATSDPSGARQNIQYF. V usage is TRBV24-1 and J usage is TRBJ2-4; TRBD2 agrees at 9 bases. Unmatched junction bases numbered 8, after V lost 4 bases and J lost 5 bases. CDR1 is KGHDR, CDR2 SFDVKD, per germline. The CDR3 has 16 residues.

This chain joins TRBV7-8 and TRBJ1-4, with a tentative D call TRBD1 (6 bases). Germline loops: CDR1 SGHVS, CDR2 FQNEAQ. Trimming removed 1 base at V and 0 bases at J, with 9 bases between. The CDR3 totals 16 residues. The CDR3: CASSLEGGATNEKLFF. The CDR3 coding sequence is TGTGCCAGCAGCTTAGAAGGGGGAGCAACTAATGAAAAACTGTTTTTT.

This clonotype was picked up many times. The chain couples TRBV2 to TRBJ1-2; D might be TRBD1 (6 bases). CDR3 length: 11 residues. Per germline, CDR1 SNHLY and CDR2 FYNNEI. With 4 bases removed from V and 7 bases from J, the gap between germline ends came to 7 bases. CDR3 region: CASSGDTGYTF. In DNA form, the CDR3 reads TGTGCCAGCAGTGGGGACACTGGCTACACCTTC.

This clonotype was recorded many times. The chain employs TRBV20-1 and TRBJ1-5; D call uncertain. The germline gives CDR1 DFQATT, CDR2 SNEGSKA (reference sequence). V gave up 0 bases and J gave up 5 bases, with 14 bases separating them. The CDR3 covers 15 residues. DNA for the CDR3: TGCAGTGCTAGAGATTCCGGAACGGAATATCAGCCCCAGCATTTT. It translates to CSARDSGTEYQPQHF.

This clonotype came up many times. The chain carries TRBV12-3 or TRBV12-4 and TRBJ2-4; TRBD2 aligns across 9 bases. Germline trimming cut 5 bases from V and 0 bases from J; bases unmatched to any gene: 5. The CDR3 totals 16 residues. The CDR3 DNA reads as TGTGCCAGCAGTCCAAGCGGGGGGTCAGCCAAAAACATTCAGTACTTC. Translated, it gives CASSPSGGSAKNIQYF.

This clonotype was seen many times. J is TRBJ1-5 and V is TRBV20-1, with TRBD1 identical over 10 bases. CDR1 is DFQATT and CDR2 is SNEGSKA in the germline V gene (reference sequence). CDR3 length: 14 residues. V shed 6 bases and J 6 bases; nucleotides not matched to a gene: 8. CDR3 sequence: CSATPGQGFQPQHF. The CDR3 coding sequence is TGCAGTGCGACACCGGGACAGGGGTTTCAGCCCCAGCATTTT.

At least ten counts were recorded for this clonotype. V gene TRBV6-2 or TRBV6-3 combines with J gene TRBJ1-5; 10 nucleotides line up with TRBD1. This CDR3 comprises 16 residues. CDR1 is MNHEY, CDR2 SVGEGT, per germline. J gave up 4 bases and V 0 bases, and 3 bases lay outside the gene matches. CDR3 sequence: CASSYSKGQGNQPQHF. CDR3 bases: TGTGCCAGCAGTTACTCGAAGGGACAGGGGAATCAGCCCCAGCATTTT.

This clonotype was seen ten or more times. The V and J genes are TRBV19 and TRBJ1-1; 10 nucleotides line up with TRBD1. This CDR3 has 15 residues. Germline CDR1 and CDR2: LNHDA and SQIVND (reference sequence). The junction had 9 bases not matched to a gene; V was cut back by 7 bases and J by 4 bases. This CDR3 is CASILSGTGATEAFF. The CDR3 bases are TGTGCCAGTATACTCTCCGGGACAGGGGCCACTGAAGCTTTCTTT.

This clonotype showed up many times. CDR3 in amino acids: CASSSPGLNTGELFF. The CDR3 DNA reads TGTGCCAGCAGTTCCCCGGGACTGAACACCGGGGAGCTGTTTTTT. The chain employs TRBV28 and TRBJ2-2; tentatively, D is TRBD2 (6 bases). The length of the CDR3 is 15 residues. Germline CDR1 and CDR2: MDHEN and SYDVKM. Trimming cost V 4 bases and J 1 base, with 10 bases left between them. Using reference TRBV28 and TRBJ2-2 for the parts outside the CDR3, the full variable domain is DVKVTQSSRYLVKRTGEKVFLECVQDMDHENMFWYRQDPGLGLRLIYFSYDVKMKEKGDIPEGYSVSREKKERFSLILESASTNQTSMYLCASSSPGLNTGELFFGEGSRLTVL.

This clonotype was detected a few times. This chain uses TRBV20-1 with TRBJ1-5; D uncertain. The CDR3 runs to 15 residues. V dropped 0 bases and J dropped 2 bases, with 11 bases sitting between them. Germline V gene data show CDR1 as DFQATT and CDR2 as SNEGSKA (reference sequence). The CDR3 DNA sequence: TGCAGTGCTAGAGAAATCCGTAGCGGCAATCAGCCCCAGCATTTT. Translating it yields CSAREIRSGNQPQHF.

This clonotype was seen ten or more times. V is TRBV5-1 and J is TRBJ2-1; D could derive from TRBD1 or TRBD2 (5 bases each). Trimming stripped 0 bases from V and 7 bases from J, with 11 bases between. The CDR3 totals 14 residues. Germline assignment: CDR1 SGHRS and CDR2 YFSETQ. CDR3 DNA sequence: TGCGCCAGCAGCTTGGGGGACCAGAGGAATGAGCAGTTCTTC. It codes for CASSLGDQRNEQFF.

This clonotype was counted at least ten times. This rearrangement joins TRBV7-8 to TRBJ2-5; TRBD1 might be the D (6 bases). Trimming removed 5 bases from V and 5 bases from J, with 18 bases in between. The CDR3 spans 15 residues. Germline V CDR1 and CDR2: SGHVS, FQNEAQ. CDR3 region: CASSPHRVREETQYF. The CDR3 DNA sequence: TGTGCCAGCAGCCCCCACAGGGTGAGGGAGGAGACCCAGTACTTC.

This clonotype was seen only a few times. This sequence joins TRBV4-1 and TRBJ1-1; D may be TRBD1 (5 bases). The CDR3 spans 14 residues. V was clipped by 0 bases and J by 4 bases, with 9 bases between them. CDR1 is MGHRA, CDR2 YSYEKL, per germline. The CDR3 region is CASSQDPGSTEAFF. The DNA of the CDR3 is TGCGCCAGCAGCCAAGATCCAGGGAGCACTGAAGCTTTCTTT.

This clonotype was seen at least ten times. The chain is built from TRBV18 and TRBJ2-7; D could derive from TRBD1 or TRBD2 (7 bases each). Trimming left V 8 bases short and J 4 bases short, with 21 bases between. From germline, CDR1 is KGHSH and CDR2 LQKENI. The CDR3 sequence is 15 residues long. The CDR3 here is CASTRQGGEGYEQYF. CDR3 nucleotide sequence: TGTGCCAGCACACGACAGGGAGGGGAAGGGTACGAGCAGTACTTC.

The chain couples TRBV3-1 to TRBJ1-6, with TRBD1 matching 11 bases. The CDR3 covers 20 residues. The germline V gene encodes CDR1 LGHDT and CDR2 YNNKEL (reference sequence). V shed 0 bases and J 13 bases; nucleotides not matched to a gene: 20. CDR3 residues: CASSQEALGTGGRRMAPLHF. As DNA, the CDR3 is TGTGCCAGCAGCCAAGAGGCTTTGGGGACAGGGGGTCGGAGGATGGCGCCCCTCCACTTT.

The chain is built from TRBV6-2 or TRBV6-3 and TRBJ1-2; D call uncertain. Germline V CDR1 and CDR2: MNHEY, SVGEGT. V gave up 5 bases and J gave up 6 bases, with 19 bases separating them. The CDR3 has 15 amino acids. CDR3 region: CASSPLVGEYNGYTF. CDR3 coding DNA: TGTGCCAGCAGTCCCCTCGTCGGGGAGTACAATGGCTACACCTTC.

This chain uses TRBV7-9 with TRBJ2-1; no definite D call. CDR1 and CDR2 from the germline V gene are SEHNR and FQNEAQ (reference sequence). This CDR3 has 13 residues. V lost 2 bases, J lost 6 bases, and 8 bases lay in between. CDR3 sequence reads: CASSLRPTNEQFF. The CDR3 DNA sequence: TGTGCCAGCAGCTTACGGCCAACCAATGAGCAGTTCTTC.

This clonotype was seen at least ten times. The rearrangement joins TRBV12-3 or TRBV12-4 to TRBJ2-7; D is ambiguous. V dropped 3 bases and J dropped 5 bases, with 8 bases sitting between them. The CDR3 covers 12 residues. The CDR3 is CASSLGNNEQYF. The CDR3 DNA is TGTGCCAGCAGTTTGGGAAATAACGAGCAGTACTTC.

This clonotype was seen a few times. V and J are TRBV18 and TRBJ1-3; D gene unclear. Germline lookup yields CDR1 KGHSH and CDR2 LQKENI. V was trimmed by 1 base and J by 0 bases, leaving 10 bases between them. This CDR3 contains 16 residues. CDR3 sequence reads: CASSPLEGVSGNTIYF. The CDR3 nucleotides are TGTGCCAGCTCACCACTCGAGGGAGTCTCTGGAAACACCATATATTTT.

This chain joins TRBV24-1 and TRBJ2-1, with D uncertain. V gave up 0 bases and J gave up 5 bases, with 10 bases separating them. In germline, CDR1 is KGHDR, CDR2 SFDVKD. The CDR3 extends over 15 amino acids. The CDR3, as DNA: TGTGCCACCAGTGATTTGAGGGTCCTCAACAATGAGCAGTTCTTC. This translates into CATSDLRVLNNEQFF.

V and J are TRBV5-1 and TRBJ2-1; 8 nucleotides align to TRBD2. Germline values: CDR1 SGHRS, CDR2 YFSETQ. The CDR3 has 16 residues. The ends lost 4 bases at V and 4 bases at J; junction bases unmatched: 10. CDR3 sequence reads: CASSVLGGGLYNEQFF. CDR3 coding DNA: TGCGCCAGCAGCGTCCTCGGCGGGGGGCTATACAATGAGCAGTTCTTC.

This clonotype was seen at least ten times. This chain uses TRBV12-3 or TRBV12-4 with TRBJ1-1; D gene uncertain. The CDR3 has 12 amino acids. The ends were cut back, 4 bases at V and 0 bases at J, with 3 bases in the middle. CDR3 amino acids: CASSSMNTEAFF. CDR3 coding DNA: TGTGCCAGCAGTTCGATGAACACTGAAGCTTTCTTT.

This clonotype was detected only a few times. The chain carries TRBV18 and TRBJ2-3, with 7 bases lining up with TRBD1. The V and J ends lost 4 bases and 0 bases, in that order; junction bases with no gene match: 4. The germline V gene has CDR1 KGHSH and CDR2 LQKENI. This CDR3 region has 15 residues. The CDR3 loop reads CASSQRQGSTDTQYF. In DNA form, the CDR3 reads TGTGCCAGCTCACAACGACAGGGTAGCACAGATACGCAGTATTTT.